The rows below give T cell receptor beta chains drawn from one sample of a study of blood T cells in healthy people across ages. MiXCR, applied by TCRdb to the 5' RACE reads, yields one record per CDR3 protein. The sample shows about 1.1 million distinct CDR3 sequences, 35% to 40% of them seen only once. Material for sequencing was blood. The receptors were sampled from a young man in good health. Each CDR3 is given with its conserved first and last residue. The order of the fields is V gene, J gene, clone size, D gene, CDR3 DNA, CDR3 protein. D genes are given only for firm matches. Clone size appears in some rows only: once, few, many, or a class for an expanded clone.

TRBV7-3	TRBJ1-4	NA	TRBD1	TGTGCCAGCAGCTCAGATGGACAGGGAGCTAATGAAAAACTGTTTTTT	CASSSDGQGANEKLFF
TRBV12-3/TRBV12-4	TRBJ2-2	NA	TRBD2	TGTGCCAGCAGGGGACTAGCGGGGGGGGACACCGGGGAGCTGTTTTTT	CASRGLAGGDTGELFF
TRBV29-1	TRBJ2-7	NA	NA	TGCAGCGTTGAAGGGATCCAGGGCTCCTACAATGAGCAGTACTTC	CSVEGIQGSYNEQYF
TRBV12-3/TRBV12-4	TRBJ1-5	few	NA	TGTGCCAGCAGAAGATCCCTCGGCAATCAGCCCCAGCATTTT	CASRRSLGNQPQHF
TRBV4-1	TRBJ2-6	NA	NA	TGCGCCAGCAGCCAAACTTGGCCTGGGGCCAACGTCCTGACTTTC	CASSQTWPGANVLTF
TRBV20-1	TRBJ1-2	few	NA	TGCGCGACAACAGACTATGGCTACACCTTC	CATTDYGYTF
TRBV7-9	TRBJ2-1	NA	TRBD1	TGTGCCAGCAGCCAACCGGGACAGGGGGCCATGATTAGCTCCTACAATGAGCAGTTCTTC	CASSQPGQGAMISSYNEQFF
TRBV4-1	TRBJ1-2	NA	TRBD1	TGCGCCAGCAGCCAAGACCGGGACAGGGGGTTTGTTTTTCATGGCTACACCTTC	CASSQDRDRGFVFHGYTF
TRBV3-1	TRBJ1-1	few	NA	TGTGCCAGCAGCTACTCAGGGCTACGCAACACTGAAGCTTTCTTT	CASSYSGLRNTEAFF
TRBV12-3/TRBV12-4	TRBJ1-6	NA	NA	TGTGCCAGCAGTCTACACAATTCGAATAATTCACCCCTCCACTTT	CASSLHNSNNSPLHF
TRBV5-6	TRBJ1-5	few	TRBD1	TGTGCCAGCAGCTACTCCGGGACAGTCAATCAGCCCCAGCATTTT	CASSYSGTVNQPQHF
TRBV18	TRBJ1-5	NA	NA	TGTGCCAGCTCACCACCGGCCCGGGAGGGATTTAGCAATCAGCCCCAGCATTTT	CASSPPAREGFSNQPQHF
TRBV12-3/TRBV12-4	TRBJ2-5	NA	NA	TGTGCCAGCAGTTTAGGGGACCTCCTATCTCAAGAGACCCAGTACTTC	CASSLGDLLSQETQYF
TRBV20-1	TRBJ2-5	NA	NA	TGCAGTGCTAGAACTAACAGGGAGCAGTACTTC	CSARTNREQYF
TRBV3-1	TRBJ2-5	few	TRBD2	TGTGCCAGCAGCCAAGACTTAGCGGGGGGCCTTGGAGAGACCCAGTACTTC	CASSQDLAGGLGETQYF
TRBV12-3/TRBV12-4	TRBJ1-1	NA	TRBD1	TGTGCCAGCAGTCCCACAGGGGGAAGAAGGATCACTGAAGCTTTCTTT	CASSPTGGRRITEAFF
TRBV20-1	TRBJ1-1	many	NA	TGCAGTGCTAGAATAAGGCTGGACACTGAAGCTTTCTTT	CSARIRLDTEAFF
TRBV20-1	TRBJ1-1	NA	NA	TGCAGTGCTCTAGGGGGGTTATCGACAATGAACACTGAAGCTTTCTTT	CSALGGLSTMNTEAFF